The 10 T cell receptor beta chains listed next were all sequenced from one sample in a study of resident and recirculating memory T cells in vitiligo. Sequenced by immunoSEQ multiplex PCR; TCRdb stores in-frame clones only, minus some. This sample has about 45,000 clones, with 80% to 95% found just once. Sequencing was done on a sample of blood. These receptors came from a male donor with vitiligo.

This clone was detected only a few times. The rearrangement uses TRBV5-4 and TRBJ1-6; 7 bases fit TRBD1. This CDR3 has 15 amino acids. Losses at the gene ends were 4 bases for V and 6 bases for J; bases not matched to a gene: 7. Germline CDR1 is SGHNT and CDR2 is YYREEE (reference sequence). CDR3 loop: CASSQRQGGNSPLHF. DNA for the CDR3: TGTGCCAGCAGCCAACGACAGGGTGGTAATTCACCCCTCCACTTT.

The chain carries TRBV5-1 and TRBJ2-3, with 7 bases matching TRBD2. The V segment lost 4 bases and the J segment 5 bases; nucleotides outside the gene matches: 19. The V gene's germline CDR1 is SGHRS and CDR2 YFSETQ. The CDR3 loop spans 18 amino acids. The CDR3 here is CASSQQASGPGPGDTQYF. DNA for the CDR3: TGCGCCAGCAGCCAACAGGCTAGCGGTCCCGGGCCGGGAGATACGCAGTATTTT.

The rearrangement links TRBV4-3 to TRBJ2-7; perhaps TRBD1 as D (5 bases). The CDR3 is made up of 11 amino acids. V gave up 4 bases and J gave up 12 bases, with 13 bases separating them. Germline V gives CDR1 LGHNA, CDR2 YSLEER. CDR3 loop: CASSRSGLMYF. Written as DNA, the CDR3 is TGCGCCAGCAGCCGGTCAGGGCTCATGTACTTC.

The CDR3 bases are TGTGCCAGCTCACGACAGTCCTACGAGCAGTACTTC. This sequence encodes CASSRQSYEQYF. The V call is TRBV18, the J call TRBJ2-7; D is possibly TRBD1 (5 bases). Trimming stripped 4 bases from V and 1 base from J, with 5 bases between. The CDR3 sequence is 12 residues long. Germline loops: CDR1 KGHSH, CDR2 LQKENI.

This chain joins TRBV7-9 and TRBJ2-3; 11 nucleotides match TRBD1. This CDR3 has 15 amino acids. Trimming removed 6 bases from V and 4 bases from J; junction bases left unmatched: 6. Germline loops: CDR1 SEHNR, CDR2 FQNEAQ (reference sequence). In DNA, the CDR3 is TGTGCCAGCAGGACGGGACAGGGGGAATCAGATACGCAGTATTTT. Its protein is CASRTGQGESDTQYF.

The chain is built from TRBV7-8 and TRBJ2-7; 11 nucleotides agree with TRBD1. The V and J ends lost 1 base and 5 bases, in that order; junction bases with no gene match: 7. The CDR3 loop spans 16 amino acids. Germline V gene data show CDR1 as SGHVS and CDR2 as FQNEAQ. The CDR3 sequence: CASSLGAGTGGDEQYF. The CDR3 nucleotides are TGTGCCAGCAGCTTAGGTGCCGGGACAGGGGGTGACGAGCAGTACTTC.

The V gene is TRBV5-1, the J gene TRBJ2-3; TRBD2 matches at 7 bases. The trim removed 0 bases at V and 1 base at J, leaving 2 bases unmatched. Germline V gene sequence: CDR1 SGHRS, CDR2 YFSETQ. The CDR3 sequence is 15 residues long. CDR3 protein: CASSLALAGTDTQYF. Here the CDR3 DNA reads TGCGCCAGCAGCTTGGCCCTAGCGGGCACAGATACGCAGTATTTT.

CDR3 region: CASSLAFRDSPLHF. Here the CDR3 DNA reads TGTGCCAGCAGCTTAGCGTTTCGGGATTCACCCCTCCACTTT. The V call is TRBV7-2, the J call TRBJ1-6; D is unclear. This CDR3 is built from 14 residues. V was trimmed by 0 bases and J by 8 bases, leaving 8 bases between them. Germline CDR1 is SGHTA and CDR2 is FQGNSA.

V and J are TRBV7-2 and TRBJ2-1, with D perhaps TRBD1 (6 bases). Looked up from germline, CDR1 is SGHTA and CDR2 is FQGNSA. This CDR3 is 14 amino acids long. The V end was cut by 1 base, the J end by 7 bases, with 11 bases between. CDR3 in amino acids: CASSLGGPWNEQFF. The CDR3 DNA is TGTGCCAGCAGCTTAGGGGGGCCCTGGAATGAGCAGTTCTTC.

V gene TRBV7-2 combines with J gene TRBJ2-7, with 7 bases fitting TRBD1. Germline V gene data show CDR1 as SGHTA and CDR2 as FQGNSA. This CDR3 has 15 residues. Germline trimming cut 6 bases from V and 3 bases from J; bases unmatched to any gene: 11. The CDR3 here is CASSLWPGGYYEQYF. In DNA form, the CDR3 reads TGTGCCAGCAGTTTATGGCCAGGGGGATACTACGAGCAGTACTTC.